One sample yielded the 18 T cell receptor beta chains listed below, sequenced in a study of human T cells and chemical hapten exposure. In TCRdb, the RACE reads were re-called with MiXCR into one record per CDR3 protein. The data contain some 360,000 distinct CDR3 sequences, less than 6.5% of them singletons. The time point: pre-sensitization, week 0. The treatment was: therapeutic diphenylcyclopropenone sensitization with weekly scalp DPC. Sequencing used whole blood, obtained in connection with sensitization to the hapten diphenylcyclopropenone (DPC). The receptors originated from a woman aged 45-65 years with alopecia areata. Some clones in this sample may be carry-over from other donors' samples.

The chain links TRBV7-9 to TRBJ2-2, with 7 bases aligning to TRBD1. CDR1 is SEHNR and CDR2 is FQNEAQ in the germline V gene (reference sequence). V gave up 3 bases and J gave up 6 bases; unmatched junction bases: 4. The CDR3 totals 14 residues. The CDR3 sequence is CASSLDRRAGELFF. CDR3 DNA: TGTGCCAGCAGCTTGGACAGGAGAGCCGGGGAGCTGTTTTTT.

In this sample, this clonotype turned up many times. This chain links TRBV20-1 with TRBJ1-1, with D perhaps TRBD1 (5 bases). The CDR3 extends over 15 amino acids. Trimming took off 1 base at V and 0 bases at J, with 12 bases between the two ends. Germline CDR1 reads DFQATT; CDR2 reads SNEGSKA (reference sequence). CDR3 protein: CSARGGAGLNTEAFF. The CDR3 bases are TGCAGTGCTAGAGGTGGGGCAGGGCTGAACACTGAAGCTTTCTTT.

This clonotype was counted a few times. The chain combines TRBV21-1 with TRBJ1-2; the table assigns TRBD1, which was not confirmed against the DNA. TRBV21-1 is an annotated pseudogene. The CDR3 runs to 18 residues. The DNA for the CDR3 is TGTGCCAGCAGCGCACGGGTCGCTGGGACCGAGTCGGAGCAGGGCTACACCTTC. Protein product: CASSARVAGTESEQGYTF.

This clonotype was seen repeatedly, ten times or more. The J gene is TRBJ2-3, the V gene TRBV6-5; 8 bases line up with TRBD2. The CDR3 is 14 amino acids. Germline CDR1 reads MNHEY; CDR2 reads SVGAGI. J was trimmed by 1 base and V by 8 bases; bases with no gene match: 5. CDR3 amino acids: CASRPAGGTDTQYF. The CDR3 DNA reads TGTGCCAGCCGACCAGCGGGGGGCACAGATACGCAGTATTTT.

This clonotype showed up many times. The chain links TRBV11-2 to TRBJ2-7; D uncertain. CDR1 is SGHAT and CDR2 is FQNNGV in the germline V gene. V gave up 4 bases and J gave up 4 bases, with 11 bases separating them. This CDR3 region has 13 residues. CDR3 in amino acids: CASSYEATYEQYF. The DNA of the CDR3 is TGTGCCAGCAGCTACGAGGCTACATACGAGCAGTACTTC. Full variable domain (remainder filled in from reference TRBV11-2 and TRBJ2-7): EAGVAQSPRYKIIEKRQSVAFWCNPISGHATLYWYQQILGQGPKLLIQFQNNGVVDDSQLPKDRFSAERLKGVDSTLKIQPAKLEDSAVYLCASSYEATYEQYFGPGTRLTVT.

There are many counts of this clonotype. V usage is TRBV7-9 and J usage is TRBJ2-7; 7 bases line up with TRBD2. V dropped 5 bases and J dropped 3; count of bases not matched to a gene: 7. The CDR3 runs to 14 residues. From germline, CDR1 is SEHNR and CDR2 FQNEAQ (reference sequence). CDR3 sequence reads: CASSVPGGNYEQYF. Here the CDR3 DNA reads TGTGCCAGCAGCGTACCGGGGGGAAACTACGAGCAGTACTTC. Using reference TRBV7-9 and TRBJ2-7 for the parts outside the CDR3, the full variable domain is DTGVSQNPRHKITKRGQNVTFRCDPISEHNRLYWYRQTLGQGPEFLTYFQNEAQLEKSRLLSDRFSAERPKGSFSTLEIQRTEQGDSAMYLCASSVPGGNYEQYFGPGTRLTVT.

In this sample, this clonotype turned up many times. This sequence joins TRBV28 and TRBJ2-7; D assignment may be TRBD1 or TRBD2 (5 bases each). This CDR3 spans 14 amino acids. Germline V gene data show CDR1 as MDHEN and CDR2 as SYDVKM. Trimming removed 7 bases at V and 1 base at J, with 14 bases between. The CDR3 region is CASIPGRQSYEQYF. CDR3 DNA sequence: TGTGCCAGCATCCCGGGACGGCAGTCCTACGAGCAGTACTTC.

The V call is TRBV7-2, the J call TRBJ1-1; D not resolved. Germline CDR1 reads SGHTA; CDR2 reads FQGNSA. This CDR3 is 12 amino acids long. Trimming cost V 5 bases and J 5 bases, with 9 bases left between them. The CDR3 loop reads CASSATRTEAFF. CDR3 in DNA: TGTGCCAGCAGCGCCACCAGGACTGAAGCTTTCTTT.

This clonotype was picked up a small number of times. The CDR3 here is CASRPVGTVYEQYF. CDR3 coding DNA: TGTGCCAGCAGACCTGTCGGTACCGTCTACGAGCAGTACTTC. This rearrangement joins TRBV6-1 to TRBJ2-7; no clear D gene. CDR1 MNHNS and CDR2 SASEGT come from the germline V gene. Trimming shortened V by 6 bases and J by 3 bases, and 15 bases separated the two germline ends. This CDR3 is built from 14 residues.

V usage is TRBV5-6 and J usage is TRBJ2-1; TRBD1 is a possible D gene (5 bases). Germline values: CDR1 SGHDT, CDR2 YYEEEE. V shed 2 bases and J shed 2 bases, with 8 bases lying between them. CDR3 length equals 14 residues. CDR3 sequence reads: CASSLGDTYNEQFF. The CDR3 nucleotides read TGTGCCAGCAGCTTAGGGGATACCTACAATGAGCAGTTCTTC. Filled out from reference TRBV5-6 and TRBJ2-1, the complete variable domain reads DAGVTQSPTHLIKTRGQQVTLRCSPKSGHDTVSWYQQALGQGPQFIFQYYEEEERQRGNFPDRFSGHQFPNYSSELNVNALLLGDSALYLCASSLGDTYNEQFFGPGTRLTVL.

The J gene is TRBJ2-7, the V gene TRBV6-2 or TRBV6-3; 9 bases map to TRBD2. The CDR3 has 16 residues. J gave up 1 base and V 7 bases, and 11 bases lay outside the gene matches. Germline V CDR1 and CDR2: MNHEY, SVGEGT. CDR3 nucleotides: TGTGCCAGCACGCCCTTAGCGGGAGTAGAATCCTACGAGCAGTACTTC. This sequence encodes CASTPLAGVESYEQYF.

V and J are TRBV20-1 and TRBJ2-1; the D is unclear. V was shortened by 2 bases and J by 9 bases, with 26 bases between the two germline ends. The germline gives CDR1 DFQATT, CDR2 SNEGSKA (reference sequence). The length of the CDR3 is 17 residues. In DNA form, the CDR3 reads TGCAGTGCTAGATCCCCCGCGAACGGAAAGAGAGTCGGTGAGCAGTTCTTC. This gives the protein CSARSPANGKRVGEQFF.

This clonotype came up a few times. This rearrangement joins TRBV4-1 to TRBJ2-7, with D perhaps TRBD2 (5 bases). This CDR3 region has 15 residues. Germline V gene data show CDR1 as MGHRA and CDR2 as YSYEKL. Trimming cost V 0 bases and J 3 bases, with 12 bases left between them. The DNA of the CDR3 is TGCGCCAGCAGCCAAGATACGGGAAGGGACTACGAGCAGTACTTC. Residues: CASSQDTGRDYEQYF.

There are many counts of this clonotype. The chain employs TRBV5-1 and TRBJ1-2; 7 positions match TRBD1. This CDR3 comprises 16 residues. The germline V gene encodes CDR1 SGHRS and CDR2 YFSETQ. The trim removed 3 bases at V and 6 bases at J, leaving 14 bases unmatched. This CDR3 reads CASSSSLYRGGNGYTF. The CDR3 nucleotides read TGCGCCAGCAGCTCTTCTCTCTACAGGGGAGGGAATGGCTACACCTTC. Drawing the rest from reference TRBV5-1 and TRBJ1-2, the complete variable domain is KAGVTQTPRYLIKTRGQQVTLSCSPISGHRSVSWYQQTPGQGLQFLFEYFSETQRNKGNFPGRFSGRQFSNSRSEMNVSTLELGDSALYLCASSSSLYRGGNGYTFGSGTRLTVV.

This clonotype was counted many times. The V call is TRBV4-2, the J call TRBJ2-5, with 11 positions matching TRBD2. This CDR3 contains 18 residues. The junction had 9 bases not matched to a gene; V was cut back by 1 base and J by 2 bases. Germline V lookup: CDR1 LGHNA, CDR2 YNFKEQ. The CDR3 spells CASSQVSSSGGTQETQYF. DNA for the CDR3: TGTGCCAGCAGCCAAGTGTCGTCTAGCGGGGGGACTCAAGAGACCCAGTACTTC.

The rearrangement joins TRBV2 to TRBJ2-3, with D tentatively TRBD2 (6 bases). V lost 5 bases to trimming and J lost 7 bases, with 13 bases between them. This CDR3 has 13 amino acids. Germline V gene sequence: CDR1 SNHLY, CDR2 FYNNEI. The CDR3 DNA follows: TGTGCCAGCAGTAGAGACCGGGGGTATACGCAGTATTTT. Amino acid sequence: CASSRDRGYTQYF.

This clonotype was seen more than once but under ten times. The rearrangement uses TRBV6-1 and TRBJ1-1, with TRBD1 matching over 10 bases. Germline V gene data show CDR1 as MNHNS and CDR2 as SASEGT. J gave up 0 bases and V 0 bases, and 7 bases lay outside the gene matches. The CDR3 is 18 amino acids. The CDR3 DNA reads TGTGCCAGCAGTGAAGCAGGAGACAGGGGGCCCTTGAACACTGAAGCTTTCTTT. This gives the protein CASSEAGDRGPLNTEAFF.

This clonotype was recorded a few times. The chain has TRBV28 and TRBJ1-1; 9 bases line up with TRBD1. CDR1 is MDHEN, CDR2 SYDVKM, per germline. Trimming cost V 5 bases and J 4 bases; bases outside gene matches: 11. This CDR3 is 16 amino acids long. CDR3 DNA: TGTGCCAGCAGTCTCGCTCCGGGACAGGGTTTCACTGAAGCTTTCTTT. This encodes CASSLAPGQGFTEAFF.